This entry lists 2 T cell receptor beta chains sequenced from one sample in a study of T cells in Graves' hyperthyroidism and ophthalmopathy. It was RNA transcripts that yielded the amplified TCR beta CDR3 regions. Using the HTBI primer set, a first-round RT-PCR was run on the TCR CDR3. One entry per CDR3 protein results from TCRdb running MiXCR on the multiplex PCR reads. The sample lists around 300,000 distinct CDR3 sequences; roughly 13% were seen once. Sequencing used blood. The receptors originated from a middle-aged woman with Graves' hyperthyroidism.

The rearrangement joins TRBV19 to TRBJ1-2; D not certain. Germline CDR1 and CDR2: LNHDA and SQIVND (reference sequence). V lost 1 base and J 8 bases, leaving 14 bases between the germline ends. The CDR3 is 14 amino acids. The CDR3 region is CASSIALRAWGYTF. CDR3 bases: TGTGCCAGTAGTATAGCCCTACGAGCGTGGGGCTACACCTTC.

This clonotype has at least ten counts. The CDR3 sequence is CASSFLESNTGELFF. The CDR3 DNA is TGCGCCAGCAGCTTTTTGGAATCGAACACCGGGGAGCTGTTTTTT. This chain uses TRBV5-1 with TRBJ2-2; D not certain. Germline lookup yields CDR1 SGHRS and CDR2 YFSETQ. Trimming stripped 2 bases from V and 0 bases from J, with 8 bases between. This CDR3 has 15 residues.